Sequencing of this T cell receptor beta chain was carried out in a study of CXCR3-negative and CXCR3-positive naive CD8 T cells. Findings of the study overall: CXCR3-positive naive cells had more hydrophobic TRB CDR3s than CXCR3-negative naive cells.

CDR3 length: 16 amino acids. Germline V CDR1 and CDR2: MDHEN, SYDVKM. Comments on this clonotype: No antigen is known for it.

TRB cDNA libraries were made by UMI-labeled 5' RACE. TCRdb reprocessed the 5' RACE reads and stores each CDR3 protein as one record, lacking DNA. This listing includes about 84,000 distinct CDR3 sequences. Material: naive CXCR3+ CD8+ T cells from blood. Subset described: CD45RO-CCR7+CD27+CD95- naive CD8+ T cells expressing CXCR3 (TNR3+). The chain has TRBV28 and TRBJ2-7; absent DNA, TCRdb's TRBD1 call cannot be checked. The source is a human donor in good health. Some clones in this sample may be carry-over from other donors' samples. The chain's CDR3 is CASSHYRGLRAYEQYF.